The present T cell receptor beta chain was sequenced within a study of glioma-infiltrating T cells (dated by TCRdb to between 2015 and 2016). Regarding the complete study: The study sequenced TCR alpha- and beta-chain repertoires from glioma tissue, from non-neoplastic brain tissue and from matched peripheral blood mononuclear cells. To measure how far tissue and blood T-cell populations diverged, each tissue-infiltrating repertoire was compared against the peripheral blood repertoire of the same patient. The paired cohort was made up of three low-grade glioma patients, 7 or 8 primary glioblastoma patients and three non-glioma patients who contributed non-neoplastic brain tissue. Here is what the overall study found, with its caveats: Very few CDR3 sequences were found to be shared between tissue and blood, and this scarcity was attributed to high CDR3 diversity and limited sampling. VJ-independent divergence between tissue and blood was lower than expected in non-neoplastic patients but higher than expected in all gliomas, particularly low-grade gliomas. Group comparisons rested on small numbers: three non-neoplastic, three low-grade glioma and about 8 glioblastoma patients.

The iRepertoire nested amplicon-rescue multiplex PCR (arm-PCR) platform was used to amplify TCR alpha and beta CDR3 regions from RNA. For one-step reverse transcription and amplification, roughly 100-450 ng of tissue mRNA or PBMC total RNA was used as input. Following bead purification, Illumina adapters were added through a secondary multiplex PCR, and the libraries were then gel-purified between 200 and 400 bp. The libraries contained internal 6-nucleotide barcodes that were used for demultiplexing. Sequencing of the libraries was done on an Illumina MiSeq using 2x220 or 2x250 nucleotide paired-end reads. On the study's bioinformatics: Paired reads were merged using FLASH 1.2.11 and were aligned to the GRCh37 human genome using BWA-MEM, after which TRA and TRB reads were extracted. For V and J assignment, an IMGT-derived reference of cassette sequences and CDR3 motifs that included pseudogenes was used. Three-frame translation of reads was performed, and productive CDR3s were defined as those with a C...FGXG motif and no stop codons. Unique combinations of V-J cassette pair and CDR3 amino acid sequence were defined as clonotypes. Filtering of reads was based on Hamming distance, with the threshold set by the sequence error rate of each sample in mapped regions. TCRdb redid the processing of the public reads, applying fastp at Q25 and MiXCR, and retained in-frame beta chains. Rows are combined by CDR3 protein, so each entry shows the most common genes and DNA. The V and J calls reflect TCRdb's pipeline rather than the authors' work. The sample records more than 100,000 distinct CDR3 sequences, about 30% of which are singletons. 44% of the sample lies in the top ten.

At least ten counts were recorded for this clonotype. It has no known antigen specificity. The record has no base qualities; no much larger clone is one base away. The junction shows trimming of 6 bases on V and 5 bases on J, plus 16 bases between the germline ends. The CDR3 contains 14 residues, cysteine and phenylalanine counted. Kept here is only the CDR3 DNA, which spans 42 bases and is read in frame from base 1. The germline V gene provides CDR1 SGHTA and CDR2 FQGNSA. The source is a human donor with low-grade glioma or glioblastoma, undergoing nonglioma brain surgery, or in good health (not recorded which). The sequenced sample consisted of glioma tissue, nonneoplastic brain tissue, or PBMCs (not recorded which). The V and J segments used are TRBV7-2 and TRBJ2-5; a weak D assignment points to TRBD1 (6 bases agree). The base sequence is TGTGCCAGCAGGCATGACAGGCCAAGGGAGACCCAGTACTTC. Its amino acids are CASRHDRPRETQYF.